This TCR beta chain was documented in a study of CD8+ T cells in alopecia areata. The count of this clone is one. Following extraction, RNA underwent reverse transcription to cDNA, which served as the sequencing template. Sequencing used immunoSEQ multiplex PCR; TCRdb keeps in-frame clones, though not all of them. Here the sample spans roughly 98,000 clones, roughly 64% being singletons. Specified treatment: oral pan-JAK inhibitor, 5-10 mg twice daily. Trimming pared 4 bases from V and 2 bases from J, leaving 13 bases between. This CDR3 contains 15 residues. Germline values: CDR1 SGDLS, CDR2 YYNGEE. The receptor was isolated from a human donor with alopecia areata. V usage is TRBV9 and J usage is TRBJ2-1; D tentatively reads TRBD1 or TRBD2 (5 bases each). Sequenced here: CD8+ T cells sorted from blood, sampled at week 4, from a patient treated with tofacitinib. CDR3 in DNA: TGTGCCAGCAGCATTCCCGGGGCCGCCTACAATGAGCAGTTCTTC. This codes for CASSIPGAAYNEQFF.